The entry that follows covers one T cell receptor (beta chain) sequence. A single record per CDR3 protein comes from TCRdb applying MiXCR to the 5' RACE reads. The table includes hundreds of thousands of distinct CDR3 sequences, approximately 10% detected once. The sample originates from a study of T cells after yellow fever vaccination. Trimming took off 3 bases at V and 0 bases at J, with 10 bases between the two ends. The CDR3 consists of 15 residues. The sequence derives from a man aged 18 to 30 who received the YFV17D yellow fever vaccine. The specimen comprised PBMCs, sampled on the day of the first yellow fever vaccination. V gene TRBV12-3 or TRBV12-4 combines with J gene TRBJ2-3, with D unclear. CDR3 sequence reads: CASSLGTSSTDTQYF. CDR3 coding DNA: TGTGCCAGCAGTTTGGGTACCAGTAGCACAGATACGCAGTATTTT.